This T cell receptor beta chain appears in the sequencing data of a study of T cell responses to AZD1222 COVID-19 vaccine. Background on the study: Analysis merged second doses at about 4 or about 12 weeks.

Note on this clone: Its antigen is unknown.

Findings of the study overall: At baseline, seropositivity was found in only five or six AZD1222 recipients. There were mostly white British donors and more females than males, and clonal diversity was possibly underestimated. Increases in Spike-specific TCR breadth and depth were seen after two AZD1222 doses.

The CDR3 runs to 15 residues. CDR1 SGHKS and CDR2 YYEKEE come from the germline V gene (reference sequence). Trimming removed 4 bases at V and 8 bases at J, with 21 bases between. Sequenced by immunoSEQ multiplex PCR; TCRdb stores in-frame clones only, minus some. The data show some 130,000 clones, with about nine tenths seen just once and approximately 6% held by the top ten. The V gene is TRBV5-5, the J gene TRBJ1-2; D gene unclear. The sample in question was peripheral blood, obtained on day 0 of AZD1222 vaccination. This clonotype originated in an adult in good health. DNA of the CDR3: TGTGCCAGCAGCGGGATCCCGGACTCATTATCCGGCTACACCTTC. Translation gives CASSGIPDSLSGYTF.